The 23 T cell receptor beta chains in this list originate from one sample, sequenced in a study of T cell repertoires in cytomegalovirus infection. TCRdb passed the reads through MiXCR, listing each CDR3 protein once. The sample holds approximately 390,000 distinct CDR3 sequences, roughly 36% seen once. No antigen has been identified for these receptors. The source was cultured PBMCs, collected from culture after CMV antigen stimulation. The receptors come from a human donor in good health (CMV status not recorded). Some clones in this sample may be carry-over from other donors' samples.

Only a few counts were recorded for this clonotype. The gene calls are TRBV6-5 and TRBJ2-3, with TRBD2 matching 8 bases. This CDR3 region has 15 residues. J was trimmed by 3 bases and V by 2 bases; bases with no gene match: 4. Germline lookup yields CDR1 MNHEY and CDR2 SVGAGI. For the CDR3, the DNA is TGTGCCAGCAGTTACGGTCTAGCGGGTACAGATACGCAGTATTTT. It is translated as CASSYGLAGTDTQYF.

This chain uses TRBV5-1 with TRBJ2-5; 11 bases map to TRBD2. The CDR3 covers 17 residues. Trimming cost V 3 bases and J 5 bases; bases outside gene matches: 12. The germline V gene has CDR1 SGHRS and CDR2 YFSETQ. The DNA of the CDR3 is TGCGCCAGCAGCTCTCCCCAAATGGGACTAGCGGTGGAGACCCAGTACTTC. Its translation is CASSSPQMGLAVETQYF. The variable domain in full, with the rest retrieved from reference TRBV5-1 and TRBJ2-5, is KAGVTQTPRYLIKTRGQQVTLSCSPISGHRSVSWYQQTPGQGLQFLFEYFSETQRNKGNFPGRFSGRQFSNSRSEMNVSTLELGDSALYLCASSSPQMGLAVETQYFGPGTRLLVL.

This clonotype was found a few times. The DNA of the CDR3 is TGTGCCAGCACCCCAGGGACAGGCATCGGGGGCGAGCAGTACGTC. Its protein is CASTPGTGIGGEQYV. The chain employs TRBV2 and TRBJ2-7, with 8 bases identical to TRBD1. Germline V lookup: CDR1 SNHLY, CDR2 FYNNEI. V shed 7 bases and J 6 bases; nucleotides not matched to a gene: 14. The CDR3 sequence is 15 residues long.

V and J are TRBV20-1 and TRBJ2-3; perhaps TRBD1 as D (5 bases). Germline V gene data show CDR1 as DFQATT and CDR2 as SNEGSKA (reference sequence). The CDR3 has 11 residues. Trimming pared 6 bases from V and 4 bases from J, leaving 8 bases between. Written as DNA, the CDR3 is TGCAGTGCCCCCAGGGCAGATACGCAGTATTTT. Its protein is CSAPRADTQYF.

This clonotype came up a few times. This chain uses TRBV7-9 with TRBJ2-1; no reliable D call. V shed 7 bases and J shed 9 bases, with 13 bases lying between them. Per germline, CDR1 SEHNR and CDR2 FQNEAQ (reference sequence). The CDR3 extends over 12 amino acids. The CDR3 sequence is CASTDPASEQFF. DNA of the CDR3: TGTGCCAGCACTGACCCCGCGAGTGAGCAGTTCTTC.

The chain uses TRBV6-2 or TRBV6-3 and TRBJ1-1; the D is unclear. Germline V gene sequence: CDR1 MNHEY, CDR2 SVGEGT. This CDR3 is built from 11 residues. V was pared by 6 bases and J by 9 bases, with 11 bases between. CDR3 region: CASSLGRQAFF. The DNA for the CDR3 is TGTGCCAGCAGCCTAGGGAGGCAAGCTTTCTTT.

This clonotype came up a few times. The J gene is TRBJ1-1, the V gene TRBV10-2, with TRBD1 matching 9 bases. The V segment lost 2 bases and the J segment 11 bases; nucleotides outside the gene matches: 12. CDR3 size: 15 residues. Germline V gives CDR1 WSHSY, CDR2 SAAADI. CDR3 amino acids: CASSEGTGTLLHAFF. The CDR3 DNA reads as TGCGCCAGCAGTGAGGGGACAGGGACGCTACTGCATGCTTTCTTT.

The CDR3 loop is CASSLAPSGSYADTQYF. In nucleotides, the CDR3 is TGTGCCAGCAGTTTAGCGCCTAGCGGGAGTTACGCAGATACGCAGTATTTT. The chain couples TRBV12-3 or TRBV12-4 to TRBJ2-3, with 10 nucleotides matching TRBD2. This CDR3 spans 17 amino acids. The V segment lost 0 bases and the J segment 4 bases; nucleotides outside the gene matches: 7.

CDR3 sequence reads: CATGAPNSGANVLTF. Here the CDR3 DNA reads TGTGCCACCGGGGCGCCAAACTCTGGGGCCAACGTCCTGACTTTC. V gene TRBV28 combines with J gene TRBJ2-6, with D tentatively TRBD1 or TRBD2 (5 bases each). The CDR3 is made up of 15 amino acids. Germline V gene data show CDR1 as MDHEN and CDR2 as SYDVKM. The germline V and J ends were trimmed by 10 bases and 0 bases, with 13 bases remaining between them. The whole variable domain, filled in from reference TRBV28 and TRBJ2-6, reads DVKVTQSSRYLVKRTGEKVFLECVQDMDHENMFWYRQDPGLGLRLIYFSYDVKMKEKGDIPEGYSVSREKKERFSLILESASTNQTSMYLCATGAPNSGANVLTFGAGSRLTVL.

This clonotype has a handful of counts. V is TRBV12-5 and J is TRBJ2-1; the D is unclear. V was shortened by 5 bases and J by 12 bases, with 11 bases between the two germline ends. The germline V gene has CDR1 LGHNT and CDR2 FRNRAP. This CDR3 spans 11 amino acids. The DNA of the CDR3 is TGTGCTAGTGGTCCAGAAAGTGCGCAGTTCTTC. Translated, it gives CASGPESAQFF. The full variable domain, with the rest looked up from reference TRBV12-5 and TRBJ2-1, is DARVTQTPRHKVTEMGQEVTMRCQPILGHNTVFWYRQTMMQGLELLAYFRNRAPLDDSGMPKDRFSAEMPDATLATLKIQPSEPRDSAVYFCASGPESAQFFGPGTRLTVL.

The chain joins TRBV7-2 to TRBJ2-7; D not certain. Trimming pared 4 bases from V and 6 bases from J, leaving 13 bases between. The germline CDR1 and CDR2 sequences are SGHTA and FQGNSA. The CDR3 sequence is 13 residues long. The CDR3 region has the DNA TGTGCCAGCAGCTCTGCTCGTGGCCTCGAGCAGTACGTC. Residues: CASSSARGLEQYV.

The rearrangement joins TRBV20-1 to TRBJ1-1; D call uncertain. CDR3 length: 13 residues. Germline-derived CDR1 and CDR2 are DFQATT and SNEGSKA (reference sequence). The germline V and J ends were trimmed by 2 bases and 1 base, with 8 bases remaining between them. The CDR3 reads CSARSVRNTEAFF. The CDR3 DNA reads TGCAGTGCTAGATCTGTCCGGAACACTGAAGCTTTCTTT.

The chain couples TRBV28 to TRBJ2-1; 12 bases agree with TRBD1. CDR3 length: 15 residues. V gave up 6 bases and J gave up 8 bases; unmatched junction bases: 8. Germline CDR1 is MDHEN and CDR2 is SYDVKM. For the CDR3, the DNA is TGTGCCAGCAGCGGGGGACAGGGGGCTAGGGATGAGCAGTTCTTC. It specifies CASSGGQGARDEQFF.

The chain joins TRBV14 to TRBJ1-4; 7 positions agree with TRBD1. This CDR3 is built from 15 residues. Trimming at V came to 1 base and at J to 8 bases, leaving 7 bases not matched to a gene. The V gene's germline CDR1 is SGHDN and CDR2 FVKESK. CDR3 amino acids: CASSQADRAREKLFF. CDR3 DNA: TGTGCCAGCAGCCAAGCCGACAGGGCCCGGGAAAAACTGTTTTTT.

This chain uses TRBV19 with TRBJ1-1, with a weak D call TRBD1 (6 bases). CDR1 LNHDA and CDR2 SQIVND come from the germline V gene (reference sequence). V was shortened by 4 bases and J by 1 base, with 16 bases between the two germline ends. This CDR3 is built from 16 residues. For the CDR3, the DNA is TGTGCCAGTAGTACCCGTGTGGGGGCAGGGAACACTGAAGCTTTCTTT. It is translated as CASSTRVGAGNTEAFF.

The chain links TRBV4-1 to TRBJ2-4; 9 bases map to TRBD1. The CDR3 is 18 amino acids. Germline values: CDR1 MGHRA, CDR2 YSYEKL. Losses at the gene ends were 5 bases for V and 1 base for J; bases not matched to a gene: 12. The CDR3 DNA sequence: TGCGCCAGCAGCGACCCAATTCGGACAGGGGCGGCCAAAAACATTCAGTACTTC. It yields the protein CASSDPIRTGAAKNIQYF.

This clonotype was observed a few times. CDR3 in amino acids: CAISYPGHSGNTIYF. The CDR3 DNA sequence: TGTGCCATCAGTTACCCAGGACACTCTGGAAACACCATATATTTT. The chain uses TRBV10-3 and TRBJ1-3, with D perhaps TRBD1 (5 bases). With 5 bases removed from V and 0 bases from J, the gap between germline ends came to 11 bases. CDR1 is ENHRY, CDR2 SYGVKD, per germline. The CDR3 length is 15 residues.

This clonotype has only a few counts. The chain joins TRBV7-2 to TRBJ1-6; no reliable D call. V was shortened by 5 bases and J by 7 bases, with 9 bases between the two germline ends. The CDR3 extends over 13 amino acids. Germline CDR1 and CDR2: SGHTA and FQGNSA. This CDR3 is CASSPQENSPLHF. CDR3 DNA: TGTGCCAGCAGCCCGCAGGAGAATTCACCCCTCCACTTT. The full variable domain, rest sourced from reference TRBV7-2 and TRBJ1-6, is GAGVSQSPSNKVTEKGKDVELRCDPISGHTALYWYRQSLGQGLEFLIYFQGNSAPDKSGLPSDRFSAERTGGSVSTLTIQRTQQEDSAVYLCASSPQENSPLHFGNGTRLTVT.

This clonotype was seen a handful of times. This chain links TRBV7-2 with TRBJ2-3; D is uncertain. The CDR3 loop spans 14 amino acids. Deletions cut 2 bases from V and 2 bases from J, with 8 bases between. The germline gives CDR1 SGHTA, CDR2 FQGNSA. The CDR3 here is CASSLNLFTDTQYF. CDR3 coding DNA: TGTGCCAGCAGCTTAAACTTGTTCACAGATACGCAGTATTTT.

The CDR3 DNA is TGTGCCAGCAGTTACTCTGGAGACAACCCGACAGATACGCAGTATTTT. It codes for CASSYSGDNPTDTQYF. The chain joins TRBV6-2 or TRBV6-3 to TRBJ2-3; D unclear. The V end was cut by 0 bases, the J end by 3 bases, with 13 bases between. Germline assignment: CDR1 MNHEY and CDR2 SVGEGT. CDR3 length: 16 amino acids.

This clonotype appeared a few times. The genes are TRBV6-5 and TRBJ1-3; 8 bases agree with TRBD1. Germline V gene sequence: CDR1 MNHEY, CDR2 SVGAGI. With 0 bases clipped from V and 8 bases from J, the junction kept 9 bases outside the gene matches. The CDR3 covers 16 residues. The CDR3 protein is CASSYSSGQGAYTIYF. The CDR3 region has the DNA TGTGCCAGCAGTTACTCCTCAGGGCAGGGGGCTTACACCATATATTTT.

This clonotype was counted a few times. The J gene is TRBJ1-1, the V gene TRBV7-3; TRBD1 is a possible D gene (6 bases). V was clipped by 5 bases and J by 3 bases, with 13 bases between them. CDR3 length equals 14 residues. Germline V gene lookup returns CDR1 SGHTA and CDR2 FQGTGA. The CDR3 loop is CASSIQGSDTEAFF. The CDR3 DNA sequence: TGTGCCAGCAGCATACAGGGCAGCGACACTGAAGCTTTCTTT.

V is TRBV7-3 and J is TRBJ2-2, with a weak D call TRBD2 (5 bases). Germline loops: CDR1 SGHTA, CDR2 FQGTGA. V was clipped by 5 bases and J by 1 base, with 11 bases between them. This CDR3 contains 15 residues. CDR3 sequence reads: CASSPRSGNTGELFF. CDR3 bases: TGTGCCAGCAGCCCCCGGAGCGGGAACACCGGGGAGCTGTTTTTT.